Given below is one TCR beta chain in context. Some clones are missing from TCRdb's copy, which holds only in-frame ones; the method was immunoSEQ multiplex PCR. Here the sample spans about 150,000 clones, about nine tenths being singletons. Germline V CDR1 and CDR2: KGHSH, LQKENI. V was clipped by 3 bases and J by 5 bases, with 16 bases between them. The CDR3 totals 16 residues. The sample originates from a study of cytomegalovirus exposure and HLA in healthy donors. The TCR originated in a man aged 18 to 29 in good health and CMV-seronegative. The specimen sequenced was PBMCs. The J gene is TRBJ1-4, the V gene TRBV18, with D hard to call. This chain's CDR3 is CASSPSEGDANEKLFF. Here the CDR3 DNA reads TGTGCCAGCTCACCCTCGGAGGGTGACGCCAATGAAAAACTGTTTTTT.